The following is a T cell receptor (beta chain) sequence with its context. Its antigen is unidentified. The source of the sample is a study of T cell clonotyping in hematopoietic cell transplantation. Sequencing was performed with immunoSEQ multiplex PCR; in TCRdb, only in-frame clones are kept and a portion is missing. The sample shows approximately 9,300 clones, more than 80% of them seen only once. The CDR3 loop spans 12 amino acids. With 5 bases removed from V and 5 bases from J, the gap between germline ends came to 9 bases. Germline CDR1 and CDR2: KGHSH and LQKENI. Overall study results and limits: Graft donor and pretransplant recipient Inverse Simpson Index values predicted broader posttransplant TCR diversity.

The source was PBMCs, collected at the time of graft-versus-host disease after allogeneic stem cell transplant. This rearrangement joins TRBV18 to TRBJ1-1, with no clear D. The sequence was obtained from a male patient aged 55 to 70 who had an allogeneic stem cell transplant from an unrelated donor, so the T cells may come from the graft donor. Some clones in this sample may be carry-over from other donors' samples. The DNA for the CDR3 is TGTGCCAGCTCAATGGCGAAGACTGAAGCTTTCTTT. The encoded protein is CASSMAKTEAFF.